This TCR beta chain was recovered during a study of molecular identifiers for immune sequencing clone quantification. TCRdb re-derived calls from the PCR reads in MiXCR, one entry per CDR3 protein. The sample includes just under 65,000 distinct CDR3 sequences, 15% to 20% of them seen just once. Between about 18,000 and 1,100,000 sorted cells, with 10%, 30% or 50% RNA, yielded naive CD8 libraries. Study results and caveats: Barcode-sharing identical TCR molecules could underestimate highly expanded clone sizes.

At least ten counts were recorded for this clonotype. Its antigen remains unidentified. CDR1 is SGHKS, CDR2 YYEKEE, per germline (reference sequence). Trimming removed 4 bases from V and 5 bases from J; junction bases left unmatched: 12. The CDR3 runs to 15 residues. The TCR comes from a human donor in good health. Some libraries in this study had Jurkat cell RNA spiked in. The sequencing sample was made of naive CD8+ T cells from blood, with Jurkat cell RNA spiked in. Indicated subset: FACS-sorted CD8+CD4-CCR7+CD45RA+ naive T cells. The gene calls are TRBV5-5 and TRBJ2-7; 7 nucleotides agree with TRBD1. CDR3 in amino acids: CASSPGTAAFDEQYF. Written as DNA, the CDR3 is TGTGCCAGCAGCCCCGGGACAGCTGCCTTCGACGAGCAGTACTTC.